The clone carrying this T cell receptor beta chain qualifies as medium-sized (0.01 to 0.1%). About 500 ng RNA was reverse transcribed with alpha and beta constant-region primers. Alpha and beta chain libraries were made separately by chain-specific third strand synthesis with multiplexing indices. TCRdb re-derived calls from the 5' RACE reads in MiXCR, one entry per CDR3 protein. The data show about 5,500 distinct CDR3 sequences, just under 9% seen once. This entry belongs to a study of HIV-infected patients and healthy controls. Germline V gene data show CDR1 as MNHNY and CDR2 as SVGAGI (reference sequence). Trimming left V 7 bases short and J 0 bases short, with 4 bases between. The CDR3 length is 11 residues. Follow-up blood was drawn about 14 weeks, roughly three months, after antiretroviral therapy began. All unsorted peripheral T cells were captured because whole blood was used without fractionation.

The TCR comes from an adult with HIV infection. Material: blood, obtained during antiretroviral therapy. V usage is TRBV6-6 and J usage is TRBJ2-7, with D unclear. The CDR3 DNA reads as TGTGCCAGCATGGCCTCCTACGAGCAGTACTTC. Translating gives CASMASYEQYF.